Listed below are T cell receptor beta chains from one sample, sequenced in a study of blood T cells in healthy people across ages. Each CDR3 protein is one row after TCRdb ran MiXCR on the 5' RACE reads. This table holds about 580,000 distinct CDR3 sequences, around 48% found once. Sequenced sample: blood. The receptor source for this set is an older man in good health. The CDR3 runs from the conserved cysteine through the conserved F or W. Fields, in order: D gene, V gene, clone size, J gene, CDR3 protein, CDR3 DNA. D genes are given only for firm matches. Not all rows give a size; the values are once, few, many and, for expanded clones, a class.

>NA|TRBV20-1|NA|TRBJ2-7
CSAPTGYEQYF
TGCAGTGCTCCAACCGGATACGAGCAGTACTTC
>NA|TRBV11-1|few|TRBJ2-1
CASSEQGGNLYNEQFF
TGTGCCAGCAGCGAACAGGGGGGGAACTTATACAATGAGCAGTTCTTC
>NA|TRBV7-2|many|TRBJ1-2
CASSPRTGINYGYTF
TGTGCCAGCAGCCCCCGGACGGGGATCAACTATGGCTACACCTTC
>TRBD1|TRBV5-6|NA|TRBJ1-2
CASSGAGTAIYGYTF
TGTGCCAGCAGCGGAGCTGGGACAGCCATCTATGGCTACACCTTC
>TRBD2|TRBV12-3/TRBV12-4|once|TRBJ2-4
CATKRDLAKNIQYF
TGTGCCACCAAGCGGGATTTAGCCAAAAACATTCAGTACTTC
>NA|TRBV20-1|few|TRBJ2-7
CSARRQGPTYEQYF
TGCAGTGCTAGAAGGCAGGGCCCCACCTACGAGCAGTACTTC
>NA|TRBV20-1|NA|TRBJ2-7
CSASIGGFEQYF
TGCAGTGCTAGCATCGGTGGGTTTGAGCAGTACTTC
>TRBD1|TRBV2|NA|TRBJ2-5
CASGGQGGRETQYF
TGTGCCAGCGGAGGACAGGGAGGCCGAGAGACCCAGTACTTC
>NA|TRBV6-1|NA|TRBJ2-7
CASTGGQVLYEQYF
TGTGCCAGCACGGGGGGACAGGTCCTCTACGAGCAGTACTTC
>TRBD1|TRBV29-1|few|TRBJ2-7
CSVAGQNSYEQYF
TGCAGCGTTGCGGGACAGAACTCCTACGAGCAGTACTTC
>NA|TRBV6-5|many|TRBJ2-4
CASSTIGTGIQYF
TGTGCCAGCAGTACGATCGGGACGGGCATTCAGTACTTC
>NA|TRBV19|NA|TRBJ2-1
CASSTEGSYNEQFF
TGTGCCAGTAGTACGGAGGGCTCCTACAATGAGCAGTTCTTC
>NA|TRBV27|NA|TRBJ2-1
CASSSSGAGSYNEQFF
TGTGCCAGCAGTTCATCCGGGGCCGGCTCCTACAATGAGCAGTTCTTC
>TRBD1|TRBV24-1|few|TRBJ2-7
CATSDAGTGEYF
TGTGCCACCAGTGACGCTGGGACAGGGGAGTACTTC
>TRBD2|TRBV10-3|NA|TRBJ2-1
CAISGLAESYNEQFF
TGTGCCATCAGTGGACTAGCGGAATCCTACAATGAGCAGTTCTTC
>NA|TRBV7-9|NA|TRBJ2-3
CANSRGGSDTQYF
TGTGCCAACAGCCGCGGGGGCTCAGATACGCAGTATTTT
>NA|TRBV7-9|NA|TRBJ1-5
CASSKGGDQPQHF
TGTGCCAGCAGTAAGGGAGGAGATCAGCCCCAGCATTTT
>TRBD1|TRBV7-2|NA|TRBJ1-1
CASSATGMVNTEAFF
TGTGCCAGCAGCGCGACAGGGATGGTGAACACTGAAGCTTTCTTT
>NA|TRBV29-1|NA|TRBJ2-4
CSVEEGGGRIQYF
TGCAGCGTTGAAGAGGGGGGCGGTCGCATTCAGTACTTC
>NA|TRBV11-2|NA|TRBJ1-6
CASSLDFGGGPNSPLHF
TGTGCCAGCAGCTTAGATTTCGGTGGGGGCCCAAATTCACCCCTCCACTTT
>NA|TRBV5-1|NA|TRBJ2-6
CASSFDTSGANVLTF
TGCGCCAGCAGTTTTGATACCTCTGGGGCCAACGTCCTGACTTTC
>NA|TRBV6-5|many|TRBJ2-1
CASNYLGGTEQFF
TGTGCCAGCAACTACCTAGGGGGAACTGAGCAGTTCTTC
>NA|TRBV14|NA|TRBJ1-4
CASSLSRTGKLFF
TGTGCCAGCAGCCTTTCACGCACCGGAAAACTGTTTTTT
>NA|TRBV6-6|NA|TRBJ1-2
CATQDSSNYGYTF
TGTGCCACCCAGGACAGCTCTAACTATGGCTACACCTTC
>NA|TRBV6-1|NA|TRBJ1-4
CASSELRGAPEKLFF
TGTGCCAGCAGTGAATTGAGGGGGGCTCCTGAAAAACTGTTTTTT
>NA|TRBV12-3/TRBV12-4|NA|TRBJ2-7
CASSLRGVDEQYF
TGTGCCAGCAGTTTGAGGGGGGTGGACGAGCAGTACTTC
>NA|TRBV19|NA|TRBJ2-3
CASSMASLGPEMDTQYF
TGTGCCAGTAGTATGGCCAGCCTGGGACCCGAAATGGATACGCAGTATTTT
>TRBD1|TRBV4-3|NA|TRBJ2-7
CASSQRPGGSYEQYF
TGCGCCAGCAGCCAACGGCCAGGGGGTTCCTACGAGCAGTACTTC
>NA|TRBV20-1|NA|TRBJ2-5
CSAHRGEPFEQYF
TGCAGTGCTCATCGGGGAGAGCCCTTTGAGCAGTACTTC
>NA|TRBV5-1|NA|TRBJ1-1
CASSLGADLRNTEAFF
TGCGCCAGCAGCTTGGGGGCGGATCTCAGGAACACTGAAGCTTTCTTT
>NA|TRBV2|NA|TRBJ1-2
CASRGGNYGYTF
TGTGCCAGCCGAGGTGGCAACTATGGCTACACCTTC
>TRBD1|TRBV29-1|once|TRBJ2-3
CSVETTGGLGDTQYF
TGCAGCGTTGAAACGACAGGGGGTCTAGGAGATACGCAGTATTTT
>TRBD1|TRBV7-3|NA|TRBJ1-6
CASSFLGQGNSPLHF
TGTGCCAGCAGCTTCCTAGGACAGGGAAATTCACCCCTCCACTTT
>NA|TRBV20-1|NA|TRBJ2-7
CSARVFRGGEQYF
TGCAGTGCTAGGGTTTTCAGGGGAGGCGAGCAGTACTTC
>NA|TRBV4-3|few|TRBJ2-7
CASSLEADFSYNEQYF
TGCGCCAGCAGCCTCGAGGCGGACTTCTCCTACAATGAGCAGTACTTC
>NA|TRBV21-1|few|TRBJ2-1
CASSTKGLVENKSSYNEQFF
TGTGCCAGCAGCACCAAAGGACTAGTCGAGAACAAGAGCTCCTACAATGAGCAGTTCTTC
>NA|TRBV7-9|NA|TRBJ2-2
CASSLSAPNTGELFF
TGTGCCAGCAGCTTATCCGCCCCGAACACCGGGGAGCTGTTTTTT
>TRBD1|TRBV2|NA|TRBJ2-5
CASSYDRGWMETQYF
TGTGCCAGCAGTTATGACAGGGGTTGGATGGAGACCCAGTACTTC
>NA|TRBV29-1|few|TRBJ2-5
CSVDIWETQYF
TGCAGCGTTGATATCTGGGAGACCCAGTACTTC